The clone carrying this TCR beta chain has a handful of counts. Antigen: not known. The data stem from a study of T-cell memory formation after mild COVID-19. Study-wide points: Second-wave clones reaching peak frequency on day 37 lacked confirmed SARS-CoV-2 specificity. The study detected some responding clones in pre-infection memory, suggesting cross-reactive memory joined.

Germline V gene sequence: CDR1 KGHDR, CDR2 SFDVKD. This CDR3 region has 15 residues. V was clipped by 4 bases and J by 0 bases, with 9 bases between them. TCRdb re-called the 5' RACE reads through MiXCR, storing one row per CDR3 protein. This repertoire shows about 560,000 distinct CDR3 sequences, about 20% found once; its top ten account for 7.5% to 9.5%. The chain links TRBV24-1 to TRBJ2-1, with D uncertain. Sequences were obtained from PBMCs or a T cell subset sorted from them (not recorded which). The receptor was isolated from an adult woman who had mild COVID-19 (a few samples of this study predate the infection). Cell type and time point are not known. The CDR3 here is CATSDGPSSYNEQFF. In nucleotides, the CDR3 is TGTGCCACCAGTGACGGGCCTAGCTCCTACAATGAGCAGTTCTTC.